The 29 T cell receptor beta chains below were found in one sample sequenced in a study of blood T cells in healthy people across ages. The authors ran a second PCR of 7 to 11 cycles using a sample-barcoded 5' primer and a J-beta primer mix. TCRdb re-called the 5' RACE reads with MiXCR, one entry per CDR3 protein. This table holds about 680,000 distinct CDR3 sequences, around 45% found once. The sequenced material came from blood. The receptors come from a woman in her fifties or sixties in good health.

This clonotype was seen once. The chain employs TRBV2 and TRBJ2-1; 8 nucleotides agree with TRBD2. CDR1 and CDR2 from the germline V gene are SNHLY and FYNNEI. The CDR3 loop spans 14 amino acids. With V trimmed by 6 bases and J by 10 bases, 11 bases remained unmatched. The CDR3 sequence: CASRGPGLENEQFF. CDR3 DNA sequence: TGTGCCAGCAGAGGTCCGGGACTAGAGAACGAGCAGTTCTTC.

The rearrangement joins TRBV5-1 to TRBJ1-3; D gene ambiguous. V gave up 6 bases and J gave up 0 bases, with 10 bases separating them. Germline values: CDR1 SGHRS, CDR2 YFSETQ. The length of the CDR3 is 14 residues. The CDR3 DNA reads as TGCGCCAGCACTACGGAGGGCTCTGGAAACACCATATATTTT. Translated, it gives CASTTEGSGNTIYF.

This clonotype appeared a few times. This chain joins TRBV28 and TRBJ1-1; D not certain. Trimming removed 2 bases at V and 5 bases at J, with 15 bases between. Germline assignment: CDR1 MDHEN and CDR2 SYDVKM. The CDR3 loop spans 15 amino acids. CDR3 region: CASSLLGGKPTEAFF. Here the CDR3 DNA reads TGTGCCAGCAGTTTACTGGGCGGGAAACCGACTGAAGCTTTCTTT.

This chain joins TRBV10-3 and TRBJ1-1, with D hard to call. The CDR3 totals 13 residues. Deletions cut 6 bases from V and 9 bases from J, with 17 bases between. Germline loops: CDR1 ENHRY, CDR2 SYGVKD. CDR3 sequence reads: CAIRRLQNTQAFF. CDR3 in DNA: TGTGCCATCAGGAGGTTACAGAATACCCAAGCTTTCTTT.

The CDR3 bases are TGTGCCAGCAGTTTTCTAGCGCCCGCCGGCTATCAAGAGACCCAGTACTTC. It yields the protein CASSFLAPAGYQETQYF. The V call is TRBV28, the J call TRBJ2-5; a possible D gene is TRBD2 (6 bases). This CDR3 contains 17 residues. From germline, CDR1 is MDHEN and CDR2 SYDVKM. V dropped 3 bases and J dropped 2 bases, with 19 bases sitting between them.

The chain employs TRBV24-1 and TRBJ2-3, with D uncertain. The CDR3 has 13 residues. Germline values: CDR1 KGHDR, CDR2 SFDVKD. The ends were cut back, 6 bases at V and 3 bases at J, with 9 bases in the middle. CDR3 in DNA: TGTGCCACCAGTCAATCGCCGACAGATACGCAGTATTTT. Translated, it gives CATSQSPTDTQYF.

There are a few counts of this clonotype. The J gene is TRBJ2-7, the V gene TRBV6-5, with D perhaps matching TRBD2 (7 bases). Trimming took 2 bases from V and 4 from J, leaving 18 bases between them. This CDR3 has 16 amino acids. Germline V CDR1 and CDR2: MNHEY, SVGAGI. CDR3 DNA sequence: TGTGCCAGCAGTTACGGGGGCGGGAGTAGTTTATACGAGCAGTACTTC. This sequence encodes CASSYGGGSSLYEQYF.

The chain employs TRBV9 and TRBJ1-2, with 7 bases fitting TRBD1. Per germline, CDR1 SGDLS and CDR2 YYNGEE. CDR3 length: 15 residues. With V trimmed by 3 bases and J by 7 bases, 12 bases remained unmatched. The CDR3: CASSDRGDKGIGYTF. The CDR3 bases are TGTGCCAGCAGCGACAGGGGCGATAAGGGGATTGGCTACACCTTC.

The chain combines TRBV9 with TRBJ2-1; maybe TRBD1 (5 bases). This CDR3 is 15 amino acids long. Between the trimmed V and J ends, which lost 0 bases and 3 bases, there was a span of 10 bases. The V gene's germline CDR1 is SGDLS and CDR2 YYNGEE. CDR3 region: CASSVEGAGYNEQFF. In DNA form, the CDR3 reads TGTGCCAGCAGCGTAGAAGGGGCAGGCTACAATGAGCAGTTCTTC.

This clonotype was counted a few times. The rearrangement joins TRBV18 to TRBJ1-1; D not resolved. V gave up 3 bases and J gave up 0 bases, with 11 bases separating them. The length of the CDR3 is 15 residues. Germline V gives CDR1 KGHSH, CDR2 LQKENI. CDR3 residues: CASSPPDNMNTEAFF. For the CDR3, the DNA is TGTGCCAGCTCACCTCCCGACAACATGAACACTGAAGCTTTCTTT.

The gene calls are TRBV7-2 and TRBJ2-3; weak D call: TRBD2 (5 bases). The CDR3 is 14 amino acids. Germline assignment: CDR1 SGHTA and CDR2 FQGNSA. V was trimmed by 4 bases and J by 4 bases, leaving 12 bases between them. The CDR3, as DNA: TGTGCCAGCAGCTATACGGGATATCCAGATACGCAGTATTTT. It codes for CASSYTGYPDTQYF.

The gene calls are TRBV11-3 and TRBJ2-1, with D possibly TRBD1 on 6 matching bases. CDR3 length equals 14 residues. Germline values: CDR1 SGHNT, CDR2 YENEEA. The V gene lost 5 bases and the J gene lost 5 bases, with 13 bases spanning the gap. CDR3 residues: CASSDRWTDNEQFF. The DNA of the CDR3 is TGTGCCAGCAGCGATAGGTGGACAGACAATGAGCAGTTCTTC.

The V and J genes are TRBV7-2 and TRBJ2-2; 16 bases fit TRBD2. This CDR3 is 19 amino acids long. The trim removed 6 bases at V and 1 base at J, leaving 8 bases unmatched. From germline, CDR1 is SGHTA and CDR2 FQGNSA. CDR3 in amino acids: CASRLGTSGRAWNTGELFF. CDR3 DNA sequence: TGTGCCAGCAGACTGGGGACTAGCGGGAGGGCCTGGAACACCGGGGAGCTGTTTTTT.

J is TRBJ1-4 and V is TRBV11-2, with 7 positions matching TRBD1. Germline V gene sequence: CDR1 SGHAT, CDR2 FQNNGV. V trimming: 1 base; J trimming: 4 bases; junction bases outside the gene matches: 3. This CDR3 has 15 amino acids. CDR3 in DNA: TGTGCCAGCAGCTTAGGGGCAGGGGGTAATGAAAAACTGTTTTTT. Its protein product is CASSLGAGGNEKLFF.

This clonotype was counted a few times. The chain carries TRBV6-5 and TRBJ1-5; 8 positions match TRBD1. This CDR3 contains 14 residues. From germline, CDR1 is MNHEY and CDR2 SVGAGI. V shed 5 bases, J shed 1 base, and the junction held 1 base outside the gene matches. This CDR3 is CASSRQGSNQPQHF. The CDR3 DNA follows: TGTGCCAGCAGTCGACAGGGGAGCAATCAGCCCCAGCATTTT.

This CDR3 reads CASSSGTSGRDEQFF. CDR3 nucleotide sequence: TGTGCCAGCAGTTCAGGGACTAGCGGGAGAGATGAGCAGTTCTTC. This chain joins TRBV28 and TRBJ2-1; 14 bases match TRBD2. The CDR3 has 15 amino acids. Germline V gene sequence: CDR1 MDHEN, CDR2 SYDVKM. After removal of 4 bases from V and 8 bases from J, the junction contained 4 bases not matched to a gene.

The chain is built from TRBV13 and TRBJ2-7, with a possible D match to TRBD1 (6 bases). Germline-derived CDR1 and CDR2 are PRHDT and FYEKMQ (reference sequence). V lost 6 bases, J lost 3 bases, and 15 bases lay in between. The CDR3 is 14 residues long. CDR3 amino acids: CASRGRDKLYEQYF. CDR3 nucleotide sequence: TGTGCCAGCAGGGGCCGGGACAAACTCTACGAGCAGTACTTC.

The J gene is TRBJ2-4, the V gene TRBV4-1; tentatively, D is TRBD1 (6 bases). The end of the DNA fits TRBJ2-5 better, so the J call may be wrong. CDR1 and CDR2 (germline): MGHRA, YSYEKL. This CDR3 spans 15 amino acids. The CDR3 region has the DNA TGCGCCAGCAGACAGAGGGGGAGTAGGGAAGAGACCCAGTACTTC. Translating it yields CASRQRGSREETQYF.

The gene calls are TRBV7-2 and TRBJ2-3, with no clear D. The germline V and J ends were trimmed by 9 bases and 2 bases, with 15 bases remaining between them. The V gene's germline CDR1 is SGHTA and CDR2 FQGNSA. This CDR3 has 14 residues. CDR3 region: CASSLSRITDTQYF. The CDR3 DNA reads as TGTGCCAGTAGCCTAAGTAGGATCACAGATACGCAGTATTTT.

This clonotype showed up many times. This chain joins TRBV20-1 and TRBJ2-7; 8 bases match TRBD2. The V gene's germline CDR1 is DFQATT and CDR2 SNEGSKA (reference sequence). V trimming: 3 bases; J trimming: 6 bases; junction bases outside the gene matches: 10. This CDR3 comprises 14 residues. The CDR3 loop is CSASPGGLGREQYF. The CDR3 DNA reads TGCAGTGCTAGCCCGGGAGGGCTGGGACGCGAGCAGTACTTC.

For the CDR3, the DNA is TGCAGTGCTAGAGGTCCATCCTACAATGAGCAGTTCTTC. It is translated as CSARGPSYNEQFF. This chain links TRBV20-1 with TRBJ2-1; D is uncertain. CDR3 size: 13 residues. Trimming pared 1 base from V and 1 base from J, leaving 5 bases between. The germline V gene has CDR1 DFQATT and CDR2 SNEGSKA (reference sequence).

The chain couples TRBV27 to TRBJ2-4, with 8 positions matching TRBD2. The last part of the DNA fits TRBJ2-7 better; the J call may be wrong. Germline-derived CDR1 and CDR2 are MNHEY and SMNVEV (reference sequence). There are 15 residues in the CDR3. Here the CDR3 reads CASSFAGGTVYEQYF. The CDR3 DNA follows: TGTGCCAGCAGTTTTGCGGGAGGTACAGTCTACGAGCAGTACTTC.

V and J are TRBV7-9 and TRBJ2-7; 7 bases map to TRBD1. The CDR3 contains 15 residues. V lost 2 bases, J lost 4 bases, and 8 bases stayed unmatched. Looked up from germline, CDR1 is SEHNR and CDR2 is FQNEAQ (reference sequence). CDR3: CASSLRGGGHYEQYF. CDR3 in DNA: TGTGCCAGCAGCTTAAGAGGGGGCGGACATTACGAGCAGTACTTC.

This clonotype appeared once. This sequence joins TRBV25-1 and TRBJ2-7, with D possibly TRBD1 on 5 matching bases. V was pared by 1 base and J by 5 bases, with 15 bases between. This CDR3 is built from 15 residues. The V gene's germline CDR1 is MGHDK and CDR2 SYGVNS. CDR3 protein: CASSESRAGKDEQYF. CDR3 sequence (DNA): TGTGCCAGCAGTGAATCCCGGGCAGGGAAGGACGAGCAGTACTTC.

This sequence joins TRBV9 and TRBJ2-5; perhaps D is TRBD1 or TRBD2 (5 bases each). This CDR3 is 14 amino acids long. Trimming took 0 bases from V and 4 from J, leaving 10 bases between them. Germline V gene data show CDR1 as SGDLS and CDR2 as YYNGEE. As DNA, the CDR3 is TGTGCCAGCAGCGTAGAGGGACGTACAGAGACCCAGTACTTC. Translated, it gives CASSVEGRTETQYF.

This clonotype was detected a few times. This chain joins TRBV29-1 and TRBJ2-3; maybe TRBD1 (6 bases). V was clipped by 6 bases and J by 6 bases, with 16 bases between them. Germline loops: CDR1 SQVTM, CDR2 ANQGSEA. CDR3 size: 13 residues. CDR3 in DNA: TGCAGCGTCGGCTGGGGGCTGGGGGATACGCAGTATTTT. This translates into CSVGWGLGDTQYF.

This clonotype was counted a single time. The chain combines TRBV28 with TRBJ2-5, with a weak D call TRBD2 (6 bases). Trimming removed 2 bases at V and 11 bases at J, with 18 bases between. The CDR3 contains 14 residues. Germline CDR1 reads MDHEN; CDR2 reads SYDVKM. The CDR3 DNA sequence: TGTGCCAGCAGTTTAAATTGGAGGGTGAGAGAGCAGTACTTC. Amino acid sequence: CASSLNWRVREQYF.

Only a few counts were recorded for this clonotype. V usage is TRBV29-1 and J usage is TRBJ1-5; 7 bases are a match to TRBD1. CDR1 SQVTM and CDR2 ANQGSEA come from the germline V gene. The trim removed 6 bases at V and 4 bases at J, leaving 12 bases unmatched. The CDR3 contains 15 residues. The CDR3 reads CSVSVSQGGNQPQHF. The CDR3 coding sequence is TGCAGCGTCTCGGTTTCTCAGGGGGGGAATCAGCCCCAGCATTTT.

This CDR3 reads CSARDPGSSNEKLFF. The DNA for the CDR3 is TGCAGTGCTAGAGATCCCGGCAGCTCGAATGAAAAACTGTTTTTT. This sequence joins TRBV20-1 and TRBJ1-4; no clear D gene. Germline CDR1 and CDR2: DFQATT and SNEGSKA (reference sequence). The CDR3 is made up of 15 amino acids. The ends were cut back, 0 bases at V and 5 bases at J, with 13 bases in the middle.